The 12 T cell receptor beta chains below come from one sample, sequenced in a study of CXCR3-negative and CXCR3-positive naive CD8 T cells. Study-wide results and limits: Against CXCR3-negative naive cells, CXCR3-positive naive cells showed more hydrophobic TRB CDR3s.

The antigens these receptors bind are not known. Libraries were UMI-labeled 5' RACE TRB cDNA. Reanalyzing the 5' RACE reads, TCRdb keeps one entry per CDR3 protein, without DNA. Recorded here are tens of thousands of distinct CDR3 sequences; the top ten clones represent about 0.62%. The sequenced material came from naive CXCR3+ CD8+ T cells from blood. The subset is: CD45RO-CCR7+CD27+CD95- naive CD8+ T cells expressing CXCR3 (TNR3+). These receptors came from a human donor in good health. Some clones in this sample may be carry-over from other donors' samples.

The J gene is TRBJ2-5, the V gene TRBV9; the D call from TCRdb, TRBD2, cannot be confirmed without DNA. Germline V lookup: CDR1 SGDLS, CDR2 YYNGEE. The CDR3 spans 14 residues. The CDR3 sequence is CASSVGSGGETQYF.

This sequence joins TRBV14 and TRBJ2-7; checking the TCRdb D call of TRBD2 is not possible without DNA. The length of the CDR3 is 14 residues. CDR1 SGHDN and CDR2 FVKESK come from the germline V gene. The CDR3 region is CASSHRGSVGEQYF.

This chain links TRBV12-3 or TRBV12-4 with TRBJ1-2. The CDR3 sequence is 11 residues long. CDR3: CASSFRYGYTF.

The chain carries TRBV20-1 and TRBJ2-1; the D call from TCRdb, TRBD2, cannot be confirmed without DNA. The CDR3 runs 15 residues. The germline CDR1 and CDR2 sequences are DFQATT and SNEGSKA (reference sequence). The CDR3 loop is CSGVDGDLTPNEQFF.

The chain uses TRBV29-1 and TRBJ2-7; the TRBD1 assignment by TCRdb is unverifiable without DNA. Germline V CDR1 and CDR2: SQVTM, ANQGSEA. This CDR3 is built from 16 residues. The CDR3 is CSVEDYGTGGSYEQYF.

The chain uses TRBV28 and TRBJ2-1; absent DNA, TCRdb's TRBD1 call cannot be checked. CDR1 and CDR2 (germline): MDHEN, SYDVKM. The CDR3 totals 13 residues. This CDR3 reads CASSLGGMNEQFF.

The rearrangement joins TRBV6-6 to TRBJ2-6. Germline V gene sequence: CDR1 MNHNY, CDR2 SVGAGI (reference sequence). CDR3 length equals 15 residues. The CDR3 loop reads CASSYRESGANVLTF.

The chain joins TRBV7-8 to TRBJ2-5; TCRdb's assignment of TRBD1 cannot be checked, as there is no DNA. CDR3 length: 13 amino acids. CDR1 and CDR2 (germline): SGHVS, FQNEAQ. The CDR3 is CASSQTGGETQYF.

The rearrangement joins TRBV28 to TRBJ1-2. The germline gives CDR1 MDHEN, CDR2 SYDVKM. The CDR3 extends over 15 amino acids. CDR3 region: CASSERQEVNYGYTF.

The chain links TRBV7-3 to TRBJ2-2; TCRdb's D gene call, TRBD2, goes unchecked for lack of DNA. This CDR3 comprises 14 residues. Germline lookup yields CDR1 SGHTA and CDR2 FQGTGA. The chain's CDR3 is CASSLTGGTGELFF.

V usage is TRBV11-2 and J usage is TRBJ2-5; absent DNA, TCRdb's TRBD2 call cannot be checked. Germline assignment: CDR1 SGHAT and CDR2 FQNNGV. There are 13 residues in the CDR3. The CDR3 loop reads CASSPRREETQYF.

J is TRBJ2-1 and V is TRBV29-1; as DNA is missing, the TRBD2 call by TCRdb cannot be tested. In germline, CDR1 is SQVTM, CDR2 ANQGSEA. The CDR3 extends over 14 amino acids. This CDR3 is CSAKRDGAYNEQFF.